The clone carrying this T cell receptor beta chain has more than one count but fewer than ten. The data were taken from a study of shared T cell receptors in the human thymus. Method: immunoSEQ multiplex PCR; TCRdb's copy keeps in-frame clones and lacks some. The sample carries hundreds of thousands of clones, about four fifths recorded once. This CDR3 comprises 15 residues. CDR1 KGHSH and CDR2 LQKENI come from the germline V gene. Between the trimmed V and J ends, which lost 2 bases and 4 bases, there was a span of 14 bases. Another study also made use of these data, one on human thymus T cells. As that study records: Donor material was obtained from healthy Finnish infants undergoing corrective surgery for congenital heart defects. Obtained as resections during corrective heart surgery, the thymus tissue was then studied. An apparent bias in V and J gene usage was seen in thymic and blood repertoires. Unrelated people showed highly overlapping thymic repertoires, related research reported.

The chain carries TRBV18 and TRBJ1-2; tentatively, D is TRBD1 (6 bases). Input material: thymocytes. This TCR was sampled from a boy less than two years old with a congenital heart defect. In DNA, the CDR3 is TGTGCCAGCTCACCAGGAGCAGGGACATTCTATGGCTACACCTTC. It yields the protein CASSPGAGTFYGYTF.